One sample yielded the 26 T cell receptor beta chains listed below, sequenced in a study of shared T cell receptors in the human thymus (dated by TCRdb to the early 2020s). The library was made by the immunoSEQ multiplex PCR assay. As stored in TCRdb, this immuneACCESS dataset retains in-frame rearrangements with V and J assigned. A fraction of the clones does not appear; measured against another copy, unresolved V genes explain less than half of the discrepancy, and the remainder lacks a known reason. For this sample there are about 730,000 clones; roughly 85% appear just once. Approximately 0.01% of the sample belongs to the ten largest clones. These data are also associated with another study on human thymus T cells.

Sample: thymocytes. The receptors here all came from a girl under three years old with a congenital heart defect. Donor details come from another sample of the same person, matched by shared clones.

The table lists this clone with a few counts. V and J are TRBV28 and TRBJ1-6; D not resolved. Germline V gene data show CDR1 as MDHEN and CDR2 as SYDVKM. Trimming stripped 7 bases from V and 9 bases from J, with 19 bases between. CDR3 length equals 15 residues. The CDR3 sequence is CASTPGSDLGSPLHF. CDR3 DNA: TGTGCCAGCACCCCGGGGAGCGACCTAGGTTCACCCCTCCACTTT.

As for this clone: The sample carries other DNA sequences with the same CDR3. CDR3 DNA sequence: TGTGCCAGCAACCCTAGACACCAGCGGGGGGGCCGCACAGATACGCAGTATTTT. As protein: CASNPRHQRGGRTDTQYF. V gene TRBV28 combines with J gene TRBJ2-3; 10 bases map to TRBD2. This CDR3 has 18 amino acids. After removal of 7 bases from V and 1 base from J, the junction contained 14 bases not matched to a gene. Germline CDR1 MDHEN, CDR2 SYDVKM. The whole variable domain, remainder taken from reference TRBV28 and TRBJ2-3, is DVKVTQSSRYLVKRTGEKVFLECVQDMDHENMFWYRQDPGLGLRLIYFSYDVKMKEKGDIPEGYSVSREKKERFSLILESASTNQTSMYLCASNPRHQRGGRTDTQYFGPGTRLTVL.

The chain has TRBV6-7 and TRBJ2-1; D might be TRBD2 (5 bases). TRBV6-7 is recorded as an ORF, its role being uncertain. The V end lost 7 bases, the J end lost 1 base, and 23 bases lay between the germline ends. This CDR3 has 18 amino acids. In nucleotides, the CDR3 is TGTGCCAGCACCGTACCCCGGCGGGTTTGGGTGTCCTACAATGAGCAGTTCTTC. Protein sequence: CASTVPRRVWVSYNEQFF.

The chain is built from TRBV5-5 and TRBJ1-5; 7 bases are shared with TRBD1. V was pared by 0 bases and J by 3 bases, with 3 bases of the junction left unmatched. CDR1 and CDR2 (germline): SGHKS, YYEKEE (reference sequence). This CDR3 spans 15 amino acids. The CDR3 DNA reads as TGTGCCAGCAGCTTGGCTCAGGGGGACAATCAGCCCCAGCATTTT. Protein: CASSLAQGDNQPQHF.

This chain connects TRBV5-1 to TRBJ2-1; D perhaps matches TRBD2 (5 bases). The CDR3 has 16 residues. Germline V gene lookup returns CDR1 SGHRS and CDR2 YFSETQ. V shed 0 bases and J shed 4 bases, with 14 bases lying between them. Here the CDR3 DNA reads TGCGCCAGCAGCTTGGTTACTAGTTTGAGTTACAATGAGCAGTTCTTC. Its translation: CASSLVTSLSYNEQFF.

The gene calls are TRBV15 and TRBJ1-4; perhaps TRBD1 as D (6 bases). Germline lookup yields CDR1 LNHNV and CDR2 YYDKDF (reference sequence). The V gene lost 5 bases and the J gene lost 8 bases, with 18 bases spanning the gap. This CDR3 has 15 amino acids. The CDR3, as DNA: TGTGCCACCAGCGGGTCCTTACAGGGTCTCGAAAAACTGTTTTTT. This codes for CATSGSLQGLEKLFF. The variable domain in full, completed from reference TRBV15 and TRBJ1-4, reads DAMVIQNPRYQVTQFGKPVTLSCSQTLNHNVMYWYQQKSSQAPKLLFHYYDKDFNNEADTPDNFQSRRPNTSFCFLDIRSPGLGDTAMYLCATSGSLQGLEKLFFGSGTQLSVL.

The gene calls are TRBV4-3 and TRBJ1-2; tentatively, D is TRBD1 (6 bases). The CDR3 is made up of 14 amino acids. Germline assignment: CDR1 LGHNA and CDR2 YSLEER. The V end lost 0 bases, the J end lost 6 bases, and 11 bases lay between the germline ends. CDR3 region: CASSQDSRTDGYTF. The CDR3 bases are TGCGCCAGCAGCCAAGATTCACGGACAGATGGCTACACCTTC.

This sequence joins TRBV6-1 and TRBJ1-1; D ambiguous. CDR1 and CDR2 from the germline V gene are MNHNS and SASEGT. Trimming cost V 6 bases and J 6 bases, with 14 bases left between them. The CDR3 loop spans 13 amino acids. In DNA, the CDR3 is TGTGCCAGCAGCGATACCGCGTACTCTGAAGCTTTCTTT. This translates into CASSDTAYSEAFF.

The chain joins TRBV5-1 to TRBJ1-1; D gene unclear. Trimming cost V 0 bases and J 0 bases, with 12 bases left between them. CDR3 length: 16 amino acids. Germline loops: CDR1 SGHRS, CDR2 YFSETQ. CDR3 nucleotide sequence: TGCGCCAGCAGCTTGGGATCGGGGAGGATGAACACTGAAGCTTTCTTT. Its translation: CASSLGSGRMNTEAFF. Drawing the rest from reference TRBV5-1 and TRBJ1-1, the complete variable domain is KAGVTQTPRYLIKTRGQQVTLSCSPISGHRSVSWYQQTPGQGLQFLFEYFSETQRNKGNFPGRFSGRQFSNSRSEMNVSTLELGDSALYLCASSLGSGRMNTEAFFGQGTRLTVV.

The genes are TRBV18 and TRBJ2-7; a possible D gene is TRBD2 (7 bases). The germline gives CDR1 KGHSH, CDR2 LQKENI. The CDR3 length is 15 residues. Trimming removed 4 bases at V and 1 base at J, with 14 bases between. In DNA form, the CDR3 reads TGTGCCAGCTCACAAGGAGGGGGGGGGTCCTACGAGCAGTACTTC. Its protein product is CASSQGGGGSYEQYF.

This chain joins TRBV29-1 and TRBJ2-3, with 7 nucleotides matching TRBD2. Germline loops: CDR1 SQVTM, CDR2 ANQGSEA. The CDR3 totals 13 residues. The junction had 5 bases not matched to a gene; V was cut back by 3 bases and J by 5 bases. The CDR3 DNA is TGCAGCGTTGATTCCAGCGGGGAAGATACGCAGTATTTT. Amino acids: CSVDSSGEDTQYF.

The chain carries TRBV4-1 and TRBJ2-1, with a possible D match to TRBD2 (7 bases). Trimming left V 4 bases short and J 8 bases short, with 21 bases between. The CDR3 contains 16 residues. CDR1 is MGHRA and CDR2 is YSYEKL in the germline V gene. The CDR3 here is CASSPTSSRGADEQFF. The CDR3 DNA sequence: TGCGCCAGCAGCCCGACCAGCAGCCGGGGGGCTGATGAGCAGTTCTTC.

The chain is built from TRBV7-3 and TRBJ1-1; D uncertain. Germline CDR1 and CDR2: SGHTA and FQGTGA. V was trimmed by 2 bases and J by 1 base, leaving 5 bases between them. The CDR3 consists of 13 residues. The CDR3: CASSLQANTEAFF. CDR3 nucleotide sequence: TGTGCCAGCAGCTTACAGGCGAACACTGAAGCTTTCTTT.

This clone has only one observation. This chain joins TRBV5-6 and TRBJ1-2, with a weak D call TRBD1 (5 bases). The length of the CDR3 is 15 residues. V was clipped by 4 bases and J by 1 base, with 14 bases between them. CDR1 is SGHDT, CDR2 YYEEEE, per germline. In DNA, the CDR3 is TGTGCCAGCAGCCAAGGGACTCCAAGTAACTATGGCTACACCTTC. Its protein is CASSQGTPSNYGYTF.

This clone occurred a few times. The rearrangement uses TRBV5-6 and TRBJ1-3; D perhaps matches TRBD1 (5 bases). The germline CDR1 and CDR2 sequences are SGHDT and YYEEEE. This CDR3 contains 18 residues. Trimming shortened V by 1 base and J by 1 base, and 18 bases separated the two germline ends. This CDR3 is CASSLLSSTGGSGNTIYF. CDR3 in DNA: TGTGCCAGCAGCTTGTTATCTTCGACGGGGGGTTCTGGAAACACCATATATTTT.

The V and J genes are TRBV5-6 and TRBJ1-2; D is ambiguous. The germline V and J ends were trimmed by 3 bases and 0 bases, with 12 bases remaining between them. Germline V gene data show CDR1 as SGHDT and CDR2 as YYEEEE. This CDR3 has 15 amino acids. This CDR3 reads CASSSRETPNYGYTF. In nucleotides, the CDR3 is TGTGCCAGCAGCTCCAGAGAGACACCTAACTATGGCTACACCTTC.

The chain has TRBV18 and TRBJ1-1, with D perhaps TRBD1 (6 bases). Between the trimmed V and J ends, which lost 5 bases and 1 base, there was a span of 14 bases. The CDR3 is 15 residues long. CDR1 KGHSH and CDR2 LQKENI come from the germline V gene. Written as DNA, the CDR3 is TGTGCCAGCTCAGGACCGGAAGGGGGGAACACTGAAGCTTTCTTT. Its protein product is CASSGPEGGNTEAFF. Based on the CDR3 plus reference TRBV18 and TRBJ1-1, the full variable domain is NAGVMQNPRHLVRRRGQEARLRCSPMKGHSHVYWYRQLPEEGLKFMVYLQKENIIDESGMPKERFSAEFPKEGPSILRIQQVVRGDSAAYFCASSGPEGGNTEAFFGQGTRLTVV.

The chain employs TRBV12-5 and TRBJ1-1, with D unresolved. This CDR3 has 16 amino acids. Per germline, CDR1 LGHNT and CDR2 FRNRAP. V lost 2 bases to trimming and J lost 0 bases, with 13 bases between them. CDR3 residues: CASGLRTSHLNTEAFF. As DNA, the CDR3 is TGTGCTAGTGGTTTGAGAACAAGTCACCTGAACACTGAAGCTTTCTTT. Using reference TRBV12-5 and TRBJ1-1 for the parts outside the CDR3, the full variable domain is DARVTQTPRHKVTEMGQEVTMRCQPILGHNTVFWYRQTMMQGLELLAYFRNRAPLDDSGMPKDRFSAEMPDATLATLKIQPSEPRDSAVYFCASGLRTSHLNTEAFFGQGTRLTVV.

The chain combines TRBV13 with TRBJ2-3, with TRBD2 matching 10 bases. The CDR3 is 17 residues long. The germline gives CDR1 PRHDT, CDR2 FYEKMQ (reference sequence). With V trimmed by 4 bases and J by 2 bases, 9 bases remained unmatched. The CDR3 reads CASSYSGLADATDTQYF. The CDR3 region has the DNA TGTGCCAGCAGCTATTCCGGACTAGCGGATGCCACAGATACGCAGTATTTT.

This chain connects TRBV5-1 to TRBJ2-5; 8 bases map to TRBD1. The CDR3 extends over 15 amino acids. V shed 4 bases and J 1 base; nucleotides not matched to a gene: 6. Germline V CDR1 and CDR2: SGHRS, YFSETQ. The CDR3 DNA follows: TGCGCCAGCAGCCCCCCGGGGACAGGCCAAGAGACCCAGTACTTC. Translating it yields CASSPPGTGQETQYF.

The rearrangement uses TRBV11-2 and TRBJ1-2; the D is unclear. The CDR3 totals 14 residues. Germline CDR1 reads SGHAT; CDR2 reads FQNNGV. V dropped 1 base and J dropped 7 bases, with 13 bases sitting between them. The CDR3 sequence: CASSLVPGTVGYTF. Written as DNA, the CDR3 is TGTGCCAGCAGCTTAGTGCCGGGAACGGTTGGCTACACCTTC.

This sequence joins TRBV21-1 and TRBJ2-1; the table assigns TRBD1, which was not confirmed against the DNA. TRBV21-1 is reported as a pseudogene. The CDR3 has 17 residues. The CDR3 DNA sequence: TGTGCCAGCAGCAAAGACTTAGACCGGGACAGGGGCAATGAGCAGTTCTTC. It is translated as CASSKDLDRDRGNEQFF.

V gene TRBV9 combines with J gene TRBJ2-7; TRBD1 matches at 8 bases. J gave up 2 bases and V 2 bases, and 6 bases lay outside the gene matches. Germline CDR1 SGDLS, CDR2 YYNGEE. The CDR3 extends over 15 amino acids. Here the CDR3 reads CASSVRGQGPYEQYF. DNA of the CDR3: TGTGCCAGCAGCGTTCGAGGACAGGGACCCTACGAGCAGTACTTC.

The chain is built from TRBV11-3 and TRBJ2-5; 8 bases fit TRBD2. J was trimmed by 5 bases and V by 1 base; bases with no gene match: 12. The V gene's germline CDR1 is SGHNT and CDR2 YENEEA. The CDR3 covers 17 residues. The CDR3 DNA sequence: TGTGCCAGCAGCTTAGTAACCGGGACTAGGTTTAGGGAGACCCAGTACTTC. As protein: CASSLVTGTRFRETQYF.

This clone has only a few counts. This chain uses TRBV9 with TRBJ1-2, with 8 bases matching TRBD1. V trimming: 1 base; J trimming: 1 base; junction bases outside the gene matches: 12. The CDR3 is made up of 18 amino acids. CDR1 is SGDLS, CDR2 YYNGEE, per germline. This CDR3 is CASSVSVDRGSLNYGYTF. For the CDR3, the DNA is TGTGCCAGCAGCGTAAGTGTCGACAGGGGTTCCCTTAACTATGGCTACACCTTC.

V gene TRBV19 combines with J gene TRBJ2-1; TRBD2 aligns across 7 bases. J was trimmed by 2 bases and V by 6 bases; bases with no gene match: 13. Germline lookup yields CDR1 LNHDA and CDR2 SQIVND (reference sequence). The CDR3 length is 17 residues. As DNA, the CDR3 is TGTGCCAGTAGCACACGGGGAGGGCTGGGAACCTACAATGAGCAGTTCTTC. As protein: CASSTRGGLGTYNEQFF.